This TCR beta chain comes out of a study of beta chain features in type 1 diabetes (dated by TCRdb to the late 2010s). With respect to the entire study: No differences in mean age, gender distribution, total cell number or subset yield were found between patients and healthy donors. A total of some 100,000,000 sorted cells were examined across all samples, and a strong correlation was observed between cell number per subset and RNA yield. In the study, TCRB repertoires of sorted circulating CD4+ T cell subsets from recently diagnosed type 1 diabetes patients were compared with those of matched healthy donors. Regulatory and stem cell-like memory subsets were obtained from only 8 patients and about 8 healthy donors, while naive and central memory subsets were obtained from all 28 donors.

This clone was detected only a few times. Its antigen is still unknown. No much larger clone exists at a distance of one base, and base qualities are not known. Each donor gave one peripheral blood draw, roughly 120 mL on average, collected into heparinised tubes. Using a panel that included CD45RO, CCR7, CD25, CD127, CD95 and CD27, naive, central memory, regulatory and stem cell-like memory CD4+ T cells were sorted on a BD FACSAria II. A purity above 98% was achieved for all sorted populations. PBMCs were isolated right away by Lymphoprep density gradient centrifugation and were stained directly, without culture. To minimize batch effects, samples were stained and sorted in pairs, one healthy donor with one patient per experiment. After removal of 6 bases from V and 3 bases from J, the junction retains 5 bases not matched to a gene. The germline V gene gives CDR1 as MNHEY and CDR2 as SVGAGI. The CDR3 goes from the cysteine to the phenylalanine over 14 residues. Here the CDR3 DNA is all that survives: 42 bases in frame from base 1.

The entire isolated RNA was reverse transcribed using the High Capacity cDNA Reverse Transcription Kit, and thus expressed TCRB transcripts were sequenced. Naive, central memory and regulatory T cell samples underwent deep immunoSEQ sequencing, averaging approximately 3.5 million total reads per sample. Sorted cells were lysed in RLT buffer and RNA was extracted with DNase-treated RNeasy Micro or Mini kits, depending on cell number. Each cell subset was processed on its own to prevent cross-contamination, while patient and healthy donor samples were processed together. The immunoSEQ multiplex PCR was used to amplify TCRB sequences from cDNA, generating 87-bp fragments that spanned the CDR3 region. Sequencing of the amplicons was performed on the Illumina HiSeq platform. On the study's bioinformatics: PCR bias was computationally corrected using synthetic template baselines, reads within Hamming distance 2 were collapsed, and singletons that could not be merged were discarded. Reads were aligned against IMGT so that V, D and J genes, CDR3 length and insertions or deletions at six rearrangement sites could be assigned. Within each subset, clonotype counts were normalized to sorted cell number, after which true diversity and Gini coefficients were computed with the tcR R package. The overlap coefficient, calculated on TCRB nucleotide sequences, was used to measure repertoire sharing. Out-of-frame TCRB sequences from naive cells were analyzed to stand in for the pre-selection repertoire. TCRdb's version of the immuneACCESS table is confined to in-frame rearrangements and falls short of the full clone set. An unresolved V gene accounts for under half of the shortfall where checked; the remainder is of unknown origin. Clonal size and the V and J genes are those of that table, whereas D and trimming came from the DNA. Counted in this sample were about 360,000 clones; around 13% of them appeared once. About 0.017% of the sample belongs to the ten largest clones.

The paper as a whole reports these results and caveats: In all four CD4+ subsets, TCRB CDR3 length was moderately but significantly shorter in type 1 diabetes patients. Because cDNA was sequenced instead of genomic DNA, activated cells with high expression could be over-represented, although the groups did not differ in activation or CD3 levels. Shorter templates might have been favored by PCR, but patient and control samples were amplified and corrected together, so both groups would have been affected equally by any skew. At VDJ recombination sites, type 1 diabetes patients had fewer insertions and more deleted nucleotides, which implies abnormalities in thymic rearrangement. The naive, central memory and regulatory TCRB repertoires appeared to resemble one another more closely among patients than among healthy donors. Because the HLA sub-analyses included only small numbers of individuals, any influence of HLA type on TCRB rearrangement was left unresolved.

Source material: naive CD4+ T cells from blood. The cell subset or site label for this specimen denotes: true naive CD4+ T cells. This receptor was obtained from a man aged 18 to 30 in good health. In this chain, TRBV6-5 is recombined with TRBJ1-5; 7 bases in between match TRBD1. In nucleotide form, the sequence is TGTGCCAGCAGACCGGGACAGAACAATCAGCCCCAGCATTTT. It translates as CASRPGQNNQPQHF.